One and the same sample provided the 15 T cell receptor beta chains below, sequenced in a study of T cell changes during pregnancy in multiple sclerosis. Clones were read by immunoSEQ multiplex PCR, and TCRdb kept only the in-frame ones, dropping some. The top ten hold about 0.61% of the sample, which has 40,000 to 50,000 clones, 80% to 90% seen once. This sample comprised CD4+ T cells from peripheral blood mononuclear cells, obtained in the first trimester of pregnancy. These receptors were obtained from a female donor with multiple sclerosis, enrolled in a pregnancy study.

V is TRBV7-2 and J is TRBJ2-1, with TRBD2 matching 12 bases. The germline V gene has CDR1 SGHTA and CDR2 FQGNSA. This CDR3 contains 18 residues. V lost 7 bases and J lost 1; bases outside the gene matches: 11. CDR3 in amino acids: CASNGLAGGPGSYNEQFF. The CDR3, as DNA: TGTGCCAGCAACGGGCTAGCGGGAGGGCCGGGATCCTACAATGAGCAGTTCTTC.

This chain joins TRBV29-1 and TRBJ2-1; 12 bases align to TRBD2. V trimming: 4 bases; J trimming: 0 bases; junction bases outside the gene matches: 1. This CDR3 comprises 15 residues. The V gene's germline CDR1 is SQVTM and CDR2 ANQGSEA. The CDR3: CSVATSGSSYNEQFF. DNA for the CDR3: TGCAGCGTTGCGACTAGCGGGAGCTCCTACAATGAGCAGTTCTTC.

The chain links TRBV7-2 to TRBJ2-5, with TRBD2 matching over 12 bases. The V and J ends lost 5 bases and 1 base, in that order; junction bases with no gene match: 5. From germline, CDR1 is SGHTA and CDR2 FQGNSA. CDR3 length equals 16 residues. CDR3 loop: CASSRGTSGFQETQYF. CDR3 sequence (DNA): TGTGCCAGCAGCCGTGGGACTAGCGGGTTCCAAGAGACCCAGTACTTC.

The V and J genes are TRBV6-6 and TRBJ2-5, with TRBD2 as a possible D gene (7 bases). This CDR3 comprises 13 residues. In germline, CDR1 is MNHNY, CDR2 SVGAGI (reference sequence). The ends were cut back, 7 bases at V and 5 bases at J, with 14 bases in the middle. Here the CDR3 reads CASIKGGRETQYF. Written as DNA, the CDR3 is TGTGCCAGCATAAAGGGGGGGAGGGAGACCCAGTACTTC.

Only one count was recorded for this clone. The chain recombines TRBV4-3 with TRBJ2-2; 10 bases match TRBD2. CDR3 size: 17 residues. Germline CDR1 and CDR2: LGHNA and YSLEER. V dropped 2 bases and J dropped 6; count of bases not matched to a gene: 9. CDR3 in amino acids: CASSQFLAGVGPGELFF. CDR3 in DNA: TGCGCCAGCAGCCAATTCCTAGCGGGAGTGGGTCCCGGGGAGCTGTTTTTT.

The CDR3 coding sequence is TGTGCCAGCAGCTTAGGAGGGACTAGCGGGAGGGCCCACGAGCAGTACTTC. Protein sequence: CASSLGGTSGRAHEQYF. V and J are TRBV7-2 and TRBJ2-7; 16 bases match TRBD2. CDR3 size: 17 residues. CDR1 and CDR2 (germline): SGHTA, FQGNSA. The V gene end was trimmed by 1 base and the J gene end by 5 bases; junction bases not matched to a gene: 5.

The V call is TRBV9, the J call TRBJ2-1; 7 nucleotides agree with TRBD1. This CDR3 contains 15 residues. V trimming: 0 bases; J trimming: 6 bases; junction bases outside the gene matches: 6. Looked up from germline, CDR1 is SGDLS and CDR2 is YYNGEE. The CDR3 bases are TGTGCCAGCAGCGTAGGGTGGACAGGCTTCAATGAGCAGTTCTTC. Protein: CASSVGWTGFNEQFF.

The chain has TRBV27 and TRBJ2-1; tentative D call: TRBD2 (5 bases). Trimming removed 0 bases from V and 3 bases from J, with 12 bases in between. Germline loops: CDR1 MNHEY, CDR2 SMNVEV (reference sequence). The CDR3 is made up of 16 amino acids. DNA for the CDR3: TGTGCCAGCAGTTTATCCGCACTAGGACTCTACAATGAGCAGTTCTTC. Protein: CASSLSALGLYNEQFF.

The CDR3 protein is CASSDRVQPQHF. The CDR3 bases are TGTGCCAGCAGTGATCGAGTCCAGCCCCAGCATTTT. The rearrangement uses TRBV2 and TRBJ1-5; D ambiguous. Trimming pared 3 bases from V and 7 bases from J, leaving 7 bases between. Germline values: CDR1 SNHLY, CDR2 FYNNEI. This CDR3 has 12 amino acids.

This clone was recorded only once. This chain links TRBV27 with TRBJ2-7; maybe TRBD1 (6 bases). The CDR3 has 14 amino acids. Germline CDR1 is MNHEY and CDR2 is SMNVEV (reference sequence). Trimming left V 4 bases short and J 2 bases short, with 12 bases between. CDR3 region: CASSSSGVPYEQYF. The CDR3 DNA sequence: TGTGCCAGCAGTTCATCAGGGGTTCCCTACGAGCAGTACTTC.

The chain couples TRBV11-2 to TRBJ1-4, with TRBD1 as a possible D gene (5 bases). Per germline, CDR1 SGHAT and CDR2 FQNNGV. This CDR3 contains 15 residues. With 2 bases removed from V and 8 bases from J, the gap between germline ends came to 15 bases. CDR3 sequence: CASSLWGGAGEKLFF. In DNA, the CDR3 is TGTGCCAGCAGCTTATGGGGCGGGGCAGGGGAAAAACTGTTTTTT. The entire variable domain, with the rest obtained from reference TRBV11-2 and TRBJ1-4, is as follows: EAGVAQSPRYKIIEKRQSVAFWCNPISGHATLYWYQQILGQGPKLLIQFQNNGVVDDSQLPKDRFSAERLKGVDSTLKIQPAKLEDSAVYLCASSLWGGAGEKLFFGSGTQLSVL.

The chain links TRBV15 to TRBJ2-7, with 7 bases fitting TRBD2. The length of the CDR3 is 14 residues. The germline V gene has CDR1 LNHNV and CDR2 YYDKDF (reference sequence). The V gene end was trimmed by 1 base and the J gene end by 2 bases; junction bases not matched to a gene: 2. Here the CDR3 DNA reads TGTGCCACCAGCAGAGGGGGGGGGACCTACGAGCAGTACTTC. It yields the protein CATSRGGGTYEQYF. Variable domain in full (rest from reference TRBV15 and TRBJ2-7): DAMVIQNPRYQVTQFGKPVTLSCSQTLNHNVMYWYQQKSSQAPKLLFHYYDKDFNNEADTPDNFQSRRPNTSFCFLDIRSPGLGDTAMYLCATSRGGGTYEQYFGPGTRLTVT.

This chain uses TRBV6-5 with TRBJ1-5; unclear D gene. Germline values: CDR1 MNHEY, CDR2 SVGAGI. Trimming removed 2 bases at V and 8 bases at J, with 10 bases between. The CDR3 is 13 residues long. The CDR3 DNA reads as TGTGCCAGCAGTTACGGTGGGCGCGAGCCCCAGCATTTT. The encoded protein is CASSYGGREPQHF.

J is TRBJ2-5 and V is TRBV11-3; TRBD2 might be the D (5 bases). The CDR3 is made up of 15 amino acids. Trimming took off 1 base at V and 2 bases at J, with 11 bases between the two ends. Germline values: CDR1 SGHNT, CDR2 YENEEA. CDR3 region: CASSLGRGGQETQYF. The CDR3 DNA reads TGTGCCAGCAGCTTAGGACGGGGTGGGCAAGAGACCCAGTACTTC.

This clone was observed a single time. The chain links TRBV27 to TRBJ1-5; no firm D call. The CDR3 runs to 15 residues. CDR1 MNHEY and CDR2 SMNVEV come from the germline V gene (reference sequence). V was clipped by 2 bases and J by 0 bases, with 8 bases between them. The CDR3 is CASSLEGYSNQPQHF. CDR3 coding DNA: TGTGCCAGCAGTTTAGAGGGATATAGCAATCAGCCCCAGCATTTT.